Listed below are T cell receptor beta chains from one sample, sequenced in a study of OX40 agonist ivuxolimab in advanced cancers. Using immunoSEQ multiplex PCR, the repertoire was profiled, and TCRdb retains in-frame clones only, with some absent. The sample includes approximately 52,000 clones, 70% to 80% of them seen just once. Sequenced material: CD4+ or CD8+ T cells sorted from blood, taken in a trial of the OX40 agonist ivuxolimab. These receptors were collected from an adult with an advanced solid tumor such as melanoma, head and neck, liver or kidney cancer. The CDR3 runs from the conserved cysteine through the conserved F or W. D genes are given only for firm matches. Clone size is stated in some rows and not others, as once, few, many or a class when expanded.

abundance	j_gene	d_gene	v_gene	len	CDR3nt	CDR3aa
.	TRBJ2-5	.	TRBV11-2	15	TGTGCCAGCAGCTCGGGAGTCTTCCTACAAGAGACCCAGTACTTC	CASSSGVFLQETQYF
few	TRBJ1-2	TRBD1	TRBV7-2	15	TGTGCCAGCAGCCCCAGGACAGGGGGCATCTATGGCTACACCTTC	CASSPRTGGIYGYTF
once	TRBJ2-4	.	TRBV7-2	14	TGTGCCAGCAGCGGGGACCAAAGGGGGAACATTCAGTACTTC	CASSGDQRGNIQYF
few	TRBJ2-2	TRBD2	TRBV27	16	TGTGCCAGCAGTTTATTCGGGGGGGCGGACACCGGGGAGCTGTTTTTT	CASSLFGGADTGELFF
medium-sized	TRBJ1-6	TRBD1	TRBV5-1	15	TGCGCCAGCAGCATGACAGGGGGCTGGGATTCACCCCTCCACTTT	CASSMTGGWDSPLHF
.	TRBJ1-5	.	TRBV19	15	TGTGCCAGTAGTATGCAATGGGCCGGTCATCAGCCCCAGCATTTT	CASSMQWAGHQPQHF
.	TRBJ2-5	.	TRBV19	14	TGTGCCAGTAGTATGAGTCTCGGGGGCGAGACCCAGTACTTC	CASSMSLGGETQYF
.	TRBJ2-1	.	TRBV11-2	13	TGTGCCAGCAGCGGTACTAGGGAGGTGGCGCAGTTCTTC	CASSGTREVAQFF
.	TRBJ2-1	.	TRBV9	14	TGTGCCAGCAGCGTAGTGAGCTCCTACAATGAGCAGTTCTTC	CASSVVSSYNEQFF
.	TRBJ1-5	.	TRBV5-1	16	TGCGCCAGCAGCTTGAACGGAGTAGAGCACAATCAGCCCCAGCATTTT	CASSLNGVEHNQPQHF
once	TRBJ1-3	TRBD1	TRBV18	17	TGTGCCAGCTCACCTAAAGGACAGGGCTCAAGTGGAAACACCACATATTTT	CASSPKGQGSSGNTTYF
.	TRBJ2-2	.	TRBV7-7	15	TGTGCTAGCAGCTCTACCCAAGCGAACACCGGGGAGCTGTTTTTT	CASSSTQANTGELFF
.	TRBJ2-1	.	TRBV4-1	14	TGCGCCAGCAGCCAAAGTATGCTAGCGTTCGGGCAGTTCTTC	CASSQSMLAFGQFF
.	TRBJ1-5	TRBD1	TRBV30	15	TGTGCCTGGTCCCAACTCGACAGGGGCAATCAGCCCCAGCATTTT	CAWSQLDRGNQPQHF
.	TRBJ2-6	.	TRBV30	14	TGTGCCTGGAGTGTATCCTCAGGGGCCAACGTCCTGACTTTC	CAWSVSSGANVLTF
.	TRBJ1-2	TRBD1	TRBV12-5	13	TGTGCTAGTGGTTTGGGGGACAGGGGAGGCTACACCTTC	CASGLGDRGGYTF
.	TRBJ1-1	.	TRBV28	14	TGTGCCAGCAGCTCACAGGGAATGTTATCTGAAGCTTTCTTT	CASSSQGMLSEAFF
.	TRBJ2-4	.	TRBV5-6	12	TGTGCCAGCAGCTTGGTAGCGAGCATTCAGTACTTC	CASSLVASIQYF
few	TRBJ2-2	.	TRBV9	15	TGTGCCAGCAGCGTACGAGGGGGGAACACCGGGGAGCTGTTTTTT	CASSVRGGNTGELFF
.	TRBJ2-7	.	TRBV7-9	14	TGTGCCAGCAGCTTCGGCCAAGACTCCTACGAGCAGTACTTC	CASSFGQDSYEQYF
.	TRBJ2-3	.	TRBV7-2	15	TGTGCCAGCAGCCTAGCCGGGGACCGCACAGATACGCAGTATTTT	CASSLAGDRTDTQYF
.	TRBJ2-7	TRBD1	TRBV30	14	TGTGCCTGGGGGGGGACAGGGAATCCCTACGAGCAGTACTTC	CAWGGTGNPYEQYF
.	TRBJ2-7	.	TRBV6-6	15	TGTGCCAGCAGTTACCCTGGAACAGGGCGATACGAGCAGTACTTC	CASSYPGTGRYEQYF
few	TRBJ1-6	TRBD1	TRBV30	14	TGTGCCTGGAGTCCGGGACAGTCTAATTCACCCCTCCACTTT	CAWSPGQSNSPLHF
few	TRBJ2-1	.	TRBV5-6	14	TGTGCCAGCAGCTTAAGGTCCCCCTACAATGAGCAGTTCTTC	CASSLRSPYNEQFF
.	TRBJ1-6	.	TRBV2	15	TGTGCCAGCAGGGGTGGCCTGGGCTATAATTCACCCCTCCACTTT	CASRGGLGYNSPLHF
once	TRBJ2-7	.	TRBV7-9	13	TGTGCCAGCAGCTCCGAAGAGAGGGGGGAGCAGTACTTC	CASSSEERGEQYF
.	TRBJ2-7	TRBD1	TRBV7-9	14	TGTGCCAGCACCACATACAGGGGGCAGGGCGAGCAGTACTTC	CASTTYRGQGEQYF
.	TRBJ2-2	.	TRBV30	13	TGTGCCTGGAGTGCTAGCTTAGGCGGGGAGCTGTTTTTT	CAWSASLGGELFF
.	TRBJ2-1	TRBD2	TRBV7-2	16	TGTGCCAGCAGCTACGATCTAGCGGCCTCCTACAATGAGCAGTTCTTC	CASSYDLAASYNEQFF
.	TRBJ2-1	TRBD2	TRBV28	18	TGTGCCAGCAGTTGGACTTTTCGAAGCGGGAGCTACCACAATGAGCAGTTCTTC	CASSWTFRSGSYHNEQFF
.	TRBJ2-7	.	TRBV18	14	TGTGCCAGCTCACCAGGTCCCCCTACTAGCGAGCAGTACTTC	CASSPGPPTSEQYF
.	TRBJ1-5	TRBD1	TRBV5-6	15	TGTGCCAGCAGCTTTACAGGGGGTAGCAATCAGCCCCAGCATTTT	CASSFTGGSNQPQHF
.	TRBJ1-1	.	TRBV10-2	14	TGCGCCAGCAGTGAGGTTGTCAGGGTCGCTGAAGCTTTCTTT	CASSEVVRVAEAFF
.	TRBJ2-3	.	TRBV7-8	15	TGTGCCAGCAGCTTTAGGGGGTCGGGTACAGATACGCAGTATTTT	CASSFRGSGTDTQYF
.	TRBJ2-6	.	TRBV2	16	TGTGCCAACCTCCGGGGTCAAGGGGCTGGGGCCAACGTCCTGACTTTC	CANLRGQGAGANVLTF